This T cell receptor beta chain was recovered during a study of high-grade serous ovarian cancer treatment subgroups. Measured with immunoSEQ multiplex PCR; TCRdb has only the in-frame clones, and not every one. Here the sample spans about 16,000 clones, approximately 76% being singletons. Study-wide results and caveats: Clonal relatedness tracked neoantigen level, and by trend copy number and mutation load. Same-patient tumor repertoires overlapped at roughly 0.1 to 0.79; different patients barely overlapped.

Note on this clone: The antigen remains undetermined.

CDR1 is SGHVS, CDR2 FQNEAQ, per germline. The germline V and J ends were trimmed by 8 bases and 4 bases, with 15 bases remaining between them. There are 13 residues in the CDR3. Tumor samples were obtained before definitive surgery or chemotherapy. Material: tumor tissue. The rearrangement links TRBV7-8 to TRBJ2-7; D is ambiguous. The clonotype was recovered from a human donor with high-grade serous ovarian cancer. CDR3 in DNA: TGTGCCAGCGGCATTTCCTTAGGGTACGAGCAGTACTTC. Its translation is CASGISLGYEQYF.